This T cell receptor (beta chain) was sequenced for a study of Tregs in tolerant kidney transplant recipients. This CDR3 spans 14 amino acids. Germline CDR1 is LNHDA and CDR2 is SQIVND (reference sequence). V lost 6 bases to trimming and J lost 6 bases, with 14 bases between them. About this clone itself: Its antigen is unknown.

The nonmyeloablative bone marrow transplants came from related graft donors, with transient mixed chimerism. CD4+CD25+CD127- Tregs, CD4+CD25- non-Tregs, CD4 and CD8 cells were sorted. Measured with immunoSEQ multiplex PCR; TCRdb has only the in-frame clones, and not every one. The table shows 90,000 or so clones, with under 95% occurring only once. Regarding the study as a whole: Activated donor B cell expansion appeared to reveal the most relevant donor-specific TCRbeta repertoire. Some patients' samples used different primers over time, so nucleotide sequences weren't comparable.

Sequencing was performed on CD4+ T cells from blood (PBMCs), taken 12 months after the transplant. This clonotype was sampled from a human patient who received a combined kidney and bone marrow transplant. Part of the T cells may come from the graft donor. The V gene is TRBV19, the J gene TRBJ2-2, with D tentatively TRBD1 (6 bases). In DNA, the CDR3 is TGTGCCAGTAGCACTACAGGGACGTCCGGGGAGCTGTTTTTT. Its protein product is CASSTTGTSGELFF.